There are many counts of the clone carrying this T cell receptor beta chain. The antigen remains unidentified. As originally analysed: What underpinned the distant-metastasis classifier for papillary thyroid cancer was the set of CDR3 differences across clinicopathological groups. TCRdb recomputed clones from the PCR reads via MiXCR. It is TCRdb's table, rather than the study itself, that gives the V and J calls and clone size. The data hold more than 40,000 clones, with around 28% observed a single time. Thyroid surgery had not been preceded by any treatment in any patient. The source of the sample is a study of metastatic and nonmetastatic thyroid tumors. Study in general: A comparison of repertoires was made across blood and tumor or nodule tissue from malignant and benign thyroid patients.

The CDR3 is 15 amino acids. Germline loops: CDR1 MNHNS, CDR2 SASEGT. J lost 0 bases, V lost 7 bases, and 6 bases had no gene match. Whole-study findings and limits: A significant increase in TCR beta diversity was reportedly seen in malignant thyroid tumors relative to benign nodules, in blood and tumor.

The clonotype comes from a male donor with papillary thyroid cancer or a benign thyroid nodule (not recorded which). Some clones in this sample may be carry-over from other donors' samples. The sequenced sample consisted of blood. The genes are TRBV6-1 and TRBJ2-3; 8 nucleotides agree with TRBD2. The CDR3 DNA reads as TGTGCCAGCATCCCCACGGGGGGGAGCACAGATACGCAGTATTTT. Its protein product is CASIPTGGSTDTQYF.